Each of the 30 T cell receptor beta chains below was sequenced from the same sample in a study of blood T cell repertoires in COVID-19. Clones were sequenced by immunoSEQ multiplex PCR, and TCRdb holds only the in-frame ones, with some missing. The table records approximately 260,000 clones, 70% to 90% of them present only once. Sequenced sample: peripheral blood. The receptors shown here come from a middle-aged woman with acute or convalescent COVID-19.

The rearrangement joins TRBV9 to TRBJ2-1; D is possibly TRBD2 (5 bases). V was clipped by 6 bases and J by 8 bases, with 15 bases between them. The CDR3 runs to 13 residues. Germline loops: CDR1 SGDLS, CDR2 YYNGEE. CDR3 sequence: CASNPISGHEQFF. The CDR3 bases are TGTGCCAGCAACCCGATAAGCGGCCATGAGCAGTTCTTC.

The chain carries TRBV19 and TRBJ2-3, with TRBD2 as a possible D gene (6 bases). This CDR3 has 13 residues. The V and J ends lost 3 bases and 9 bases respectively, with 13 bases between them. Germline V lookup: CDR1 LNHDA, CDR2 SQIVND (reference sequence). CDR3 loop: CASSMTTRRTQYF. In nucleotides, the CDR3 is TGTGCCAGTAGTATGACGACTAGAAGGACGCAGTATTTT.

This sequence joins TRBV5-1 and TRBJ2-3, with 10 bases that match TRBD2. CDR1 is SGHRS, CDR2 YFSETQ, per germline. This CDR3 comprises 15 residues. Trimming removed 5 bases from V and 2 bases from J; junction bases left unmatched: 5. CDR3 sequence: CASRKLAGTTDTQYF. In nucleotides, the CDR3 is TGCGCCAGCAGGAAACTAGCGGGAACCACAGATACGCAGTATTTT.

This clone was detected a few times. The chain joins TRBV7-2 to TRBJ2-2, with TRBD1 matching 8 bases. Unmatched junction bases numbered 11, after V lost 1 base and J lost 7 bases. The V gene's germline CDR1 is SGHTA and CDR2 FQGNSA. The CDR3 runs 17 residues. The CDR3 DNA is TGTGCCAGCAGCTTAGTGCCCCTGGACAGGGTAGGCGGGGAGCTGTTTTTT. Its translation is CASSLVPLDRVGGELFF.

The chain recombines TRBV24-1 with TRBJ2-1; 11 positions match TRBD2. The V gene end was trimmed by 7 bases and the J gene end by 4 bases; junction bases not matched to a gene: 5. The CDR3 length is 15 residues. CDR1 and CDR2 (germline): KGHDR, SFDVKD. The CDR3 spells CATSTSSGGYNEQFF. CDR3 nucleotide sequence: TGTGCCACCAGCACATCTAGCGGGGGGTACAATGAGCAGTTCTTC.

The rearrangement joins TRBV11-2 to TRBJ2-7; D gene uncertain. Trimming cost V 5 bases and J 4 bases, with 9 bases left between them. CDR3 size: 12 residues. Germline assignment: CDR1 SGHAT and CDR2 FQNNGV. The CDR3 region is CASSPPGYEQYV. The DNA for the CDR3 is TGTGCCAGCAGCCCCCCGGGTTACGAGCAGTACGTC.

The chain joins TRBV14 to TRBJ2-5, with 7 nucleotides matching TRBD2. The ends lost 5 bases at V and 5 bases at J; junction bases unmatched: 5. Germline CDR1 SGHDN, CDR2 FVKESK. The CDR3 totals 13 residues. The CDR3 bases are TGTGCCAGCAGCTACAGGCGGGGGGAGACCCAGTACTTC. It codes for CASSYRRGETQYF.

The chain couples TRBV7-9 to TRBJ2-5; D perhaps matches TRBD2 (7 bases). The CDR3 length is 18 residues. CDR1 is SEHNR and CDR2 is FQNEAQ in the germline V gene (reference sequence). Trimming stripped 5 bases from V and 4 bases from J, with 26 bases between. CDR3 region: CASSPPWGGAGITETQYF. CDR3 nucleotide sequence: TGTGCCAGCAGCCCCCCGTGGGGGGGGGCCGGAATCACAGAGACCCAGTACTTC.

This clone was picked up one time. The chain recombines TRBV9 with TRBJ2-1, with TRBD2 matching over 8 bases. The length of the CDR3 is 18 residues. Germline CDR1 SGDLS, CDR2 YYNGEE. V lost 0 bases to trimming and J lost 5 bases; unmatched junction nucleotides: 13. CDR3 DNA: TGTGCCAGCAGCGTAGTGTTTAGGGCGGGGGGCCCACACAATGAGCAGTTCTTC. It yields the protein CASSVVFRAGGPHNEQFF.

The CDR3 DNA is TGTGCCAGCATTCGACAGGGGGCGGATCAGCCCCAGCATTTT. It encodes CASIRQGADQPQHF. The chain has TRBV6-5 and TRBJ1-5, with 10 bases matching TRBD1. This CDR3 spans 14 amino acids. Germline V gene data show CDR1 as MNHEY and CDR2 as SVGAGI. Trimming removed 7 bases from V and 5 bases from J; junction bases left unmatched: 5.

CDR3 sequence: CASSQGPGVNYGYTF. The CDR3 DNA is TGTGCCAGCAGCCAAGGGCCAGGGGTTAACTATGGCTACACCTTC. The V gene is TRBV3-1 (or the pseudogene TRBV3-2), the J gene TRBJ1-2, with D perhaps TRBD1 (6 bases). Germline assignment: CDR1 LGHDT and CDR2 YNNKEL (reference sequence). V gave up 1 base and J gave up 1 base, with 10 bases separating them. This CDR3 is 15 amino acids long.

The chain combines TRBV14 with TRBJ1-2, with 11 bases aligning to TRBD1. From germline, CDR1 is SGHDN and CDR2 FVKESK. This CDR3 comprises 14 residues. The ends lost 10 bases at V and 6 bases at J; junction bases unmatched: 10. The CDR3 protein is CANRSGTGGDGYTF. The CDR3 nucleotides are TGTGCCAACCGCTCCGGGACAGGGGGGGATGGCTACACCTTC.

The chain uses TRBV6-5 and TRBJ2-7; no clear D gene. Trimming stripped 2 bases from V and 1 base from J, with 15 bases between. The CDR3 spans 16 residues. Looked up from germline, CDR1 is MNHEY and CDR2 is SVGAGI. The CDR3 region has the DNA TGTGCCAGCAGTTACCCCGTGGAGAATCGTTCCTACGAGCAGTACGTC. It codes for CASSYPVENRSYEQYV.

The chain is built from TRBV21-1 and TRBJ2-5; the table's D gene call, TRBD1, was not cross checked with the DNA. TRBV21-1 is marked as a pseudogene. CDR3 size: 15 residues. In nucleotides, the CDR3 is TGTGCCAGCAGCAAAGTACAGGGCAGGGCAGAGACCCAGTACTTC. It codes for CASSKVQGRAETQYF.

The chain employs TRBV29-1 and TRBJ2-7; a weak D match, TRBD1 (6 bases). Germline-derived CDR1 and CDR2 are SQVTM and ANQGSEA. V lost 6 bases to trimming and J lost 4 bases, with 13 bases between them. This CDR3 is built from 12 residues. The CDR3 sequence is CSVRTDRYEQYV. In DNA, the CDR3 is TGCAGCGTGAGAACGGACAGATACGAGCAGTACGTC.

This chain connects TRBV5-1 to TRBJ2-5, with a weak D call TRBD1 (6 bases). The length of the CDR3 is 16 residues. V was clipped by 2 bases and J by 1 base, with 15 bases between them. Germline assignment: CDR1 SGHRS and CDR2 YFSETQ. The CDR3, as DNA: TGCGCCAGCAGCTTAACTCGGGACATTCTCCAAGAGACCCAGTACTTC. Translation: CASSLTRDILQETQYF. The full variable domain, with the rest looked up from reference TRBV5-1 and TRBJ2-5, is KAGVTQTPRYLIKTRGQQVTLSCSPISGHRSVSWYQQTPGQGLQFLFEYFSETQRNKGNFPGRFSGRQFSNSRSEMNVSTLELGDSALYLCASSLTRDILQETQYFGPGTRLLVL.

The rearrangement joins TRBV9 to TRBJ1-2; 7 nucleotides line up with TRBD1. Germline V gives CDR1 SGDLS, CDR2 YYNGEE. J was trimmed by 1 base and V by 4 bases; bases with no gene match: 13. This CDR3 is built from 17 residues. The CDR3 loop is CASSPLGLDRSNYGYTF. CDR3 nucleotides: TGTGCCAGCAGCCCCTTAGGGTTGGACAGGAGTAACTATGGCTACACCTTC.

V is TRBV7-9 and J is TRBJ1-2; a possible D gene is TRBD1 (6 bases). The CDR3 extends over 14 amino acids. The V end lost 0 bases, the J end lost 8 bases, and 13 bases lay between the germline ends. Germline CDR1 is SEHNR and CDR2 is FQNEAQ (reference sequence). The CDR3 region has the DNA TGTGCCAGCAGCTTAGCCAGGGGAGATAGAGGCTACACCTTC. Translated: CASSLARGDRGYTF.

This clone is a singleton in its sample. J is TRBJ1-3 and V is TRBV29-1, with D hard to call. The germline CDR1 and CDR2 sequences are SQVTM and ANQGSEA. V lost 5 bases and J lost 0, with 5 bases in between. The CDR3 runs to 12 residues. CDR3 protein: CSVRVSGNTIYF. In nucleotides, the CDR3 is TGCAGCGTTCGGGTCTCTGGAAACACCATATATTTT.

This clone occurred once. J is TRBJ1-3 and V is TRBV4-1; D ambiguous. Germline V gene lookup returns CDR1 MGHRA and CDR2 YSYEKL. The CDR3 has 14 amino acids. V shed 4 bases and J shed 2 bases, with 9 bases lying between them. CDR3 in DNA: TGCGCCAGCAGCCCAGTCAACCCTGGAAACACCATATATTTT. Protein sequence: CASSPVNPGNTIYF.

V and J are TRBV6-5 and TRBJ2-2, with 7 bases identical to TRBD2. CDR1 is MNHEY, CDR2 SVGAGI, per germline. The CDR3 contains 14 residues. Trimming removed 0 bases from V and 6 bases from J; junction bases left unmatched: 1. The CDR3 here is CASSYSAGAGELFF. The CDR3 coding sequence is TGTGCCAGCAGTTACTCGGCGGGGGCCGGGGAGCTGTTTTTT.

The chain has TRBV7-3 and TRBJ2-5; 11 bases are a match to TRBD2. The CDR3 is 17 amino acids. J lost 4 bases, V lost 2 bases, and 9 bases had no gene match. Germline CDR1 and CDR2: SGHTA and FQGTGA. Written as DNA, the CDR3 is TGTGCCAGCAGCTTAGGGCTAGCGGGGGGCCTATTAGAGACCCAGTACTTC. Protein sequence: CASSLGLAGGLLETQYF.

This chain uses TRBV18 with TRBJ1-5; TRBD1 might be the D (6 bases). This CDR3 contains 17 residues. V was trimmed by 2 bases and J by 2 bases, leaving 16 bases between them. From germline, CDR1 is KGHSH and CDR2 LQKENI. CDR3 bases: TGTGCCAGCTCACCATCGCGGGGGGCGGTTGGCAATCAGCCCCAGCATTTT. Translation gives CASSPSRGAVGNQPQHF. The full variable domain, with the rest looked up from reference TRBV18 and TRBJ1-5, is NAGVMQNPRHLVRRRGQEARLRCSPMKGHSHVYWYRQLPEEGLKFMVYLQKENIIDESGMPKERFSAEFPKEGPSILRIQQVVRGDSAAYFCASSPSRGAVGNQPQHFGDGTRLSIL.

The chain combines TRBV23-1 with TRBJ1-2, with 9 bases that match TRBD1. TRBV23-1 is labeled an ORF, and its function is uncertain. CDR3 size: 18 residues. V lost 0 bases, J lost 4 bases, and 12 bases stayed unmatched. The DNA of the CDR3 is TGCGCCAGCAGTCAATCAGGCGGAGGGACAGGGTTTTTCTATGGCTACACCTTC. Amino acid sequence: CASSQSGGGTGFFYGYTF.

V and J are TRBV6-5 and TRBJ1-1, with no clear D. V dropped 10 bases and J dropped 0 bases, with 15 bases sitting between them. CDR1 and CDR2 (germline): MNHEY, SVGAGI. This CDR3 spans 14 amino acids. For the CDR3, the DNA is TGTGCCATAAAGCAGAGGAATCTGAACACTGAAGCTTTCTTT. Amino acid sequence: CAIKQRNLNTEAFF.

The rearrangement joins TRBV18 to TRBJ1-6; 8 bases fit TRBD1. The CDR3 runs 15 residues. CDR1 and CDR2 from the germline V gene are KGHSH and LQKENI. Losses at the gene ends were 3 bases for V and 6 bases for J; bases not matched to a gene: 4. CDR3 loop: CASSPQGQANSPLHF. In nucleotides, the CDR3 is TGTGCCAGCTCACCGCAGGGACAGGCTAATTCACCCCTCCACTTT.

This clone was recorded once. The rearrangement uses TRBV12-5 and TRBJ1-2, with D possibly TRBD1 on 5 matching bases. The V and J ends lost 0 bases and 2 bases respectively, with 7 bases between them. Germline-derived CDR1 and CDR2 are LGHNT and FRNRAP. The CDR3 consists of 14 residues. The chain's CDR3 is CASGLVRDNYGYTF. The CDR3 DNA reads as TGTGCTAGTGGTTTGGTGCGGGACAACTATGGCTACACCTTC.

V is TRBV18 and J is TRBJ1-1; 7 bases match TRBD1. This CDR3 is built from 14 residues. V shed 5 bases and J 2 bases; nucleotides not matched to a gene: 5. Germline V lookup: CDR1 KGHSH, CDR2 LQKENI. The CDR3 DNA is TGTGCCAGCTCATCGCAGGGGGGCAACACTGAAGCTTTCTTT. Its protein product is CASSSQGGNTEAFF.

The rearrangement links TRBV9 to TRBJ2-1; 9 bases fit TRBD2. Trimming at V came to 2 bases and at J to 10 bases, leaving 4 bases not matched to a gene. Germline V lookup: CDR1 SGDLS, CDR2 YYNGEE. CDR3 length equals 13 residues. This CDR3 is CASSVRGGGEQFF. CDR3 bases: TGTGCCAGCAGCGTCCGCGGGGGGGGAGAGCAGTTCTTC.

The CDR3 protein is CASSLGLTAGVEETQYF. The CDR3 coding sequence is TGTGCCAGCAGCTTAGGGTTGACAGCGGGGGTAGAGGAGACCCAGTACTTC. This chain joins TRBV11-3 and TRBJ2-5; 8 nucleotides align to TRBD2. Germline V CDR1 and CDR2: SGHNT, YENEEA. The CDR3 contains 17 residues. J was trimmed by 5 bases and V by 1 base; bases with no gene match: 12.